This entry features one T cell receptor (beta chain) sequence. Its target is unknown. TCRdb re-called the 5' RACE reads with MiXCR, one entry per CDR3 protein. The sample consists of hundreds of thousands of distinct CDR3 sequences, approximately 12% of them appearing once. The junction had 5 bases not matched to a gene; V was cut back by 3 bases and J by 4 bases. Germline loops: CDR1 SQVTM, CDR2 ANQGSEA. The length of the CDR3 is 13 residues. The sample is drawn from a study of T cells after yellow fever vaccination. Study-level findings and limits: Reappearance after the booster was seen for most primary-vaccination clones, at 96% CD4 and about 90% CD8.

The chain employs TRBV29-1 and TRBJ1-1, with 7 bases fitting TRBD1. The sequencing used PBMCs, collected on the day of the yellow fever booster vaccination. This receptor was taken from a young man who received the YFV17D yellow fever vaccine. CDR3 DNA: TGCAGCGTTGAGGGACAGAAGGGCACTGAAGCTTTCTTT. Its protein is CSVEGQKGTEAFF. Filled out from reference TRBV29-1 and TRBJ1-1, the complete variable domain reads SAVISQKPSRDICQRGTSLTIQCQVDSQVTMMFWYRQQPGQSLTLIATANQGSEATYESGFVIDKFPISRPNLTFSTLTVSNMSPEDSSIYLCSVEGQKGTEAFFGQGTRLTVV.